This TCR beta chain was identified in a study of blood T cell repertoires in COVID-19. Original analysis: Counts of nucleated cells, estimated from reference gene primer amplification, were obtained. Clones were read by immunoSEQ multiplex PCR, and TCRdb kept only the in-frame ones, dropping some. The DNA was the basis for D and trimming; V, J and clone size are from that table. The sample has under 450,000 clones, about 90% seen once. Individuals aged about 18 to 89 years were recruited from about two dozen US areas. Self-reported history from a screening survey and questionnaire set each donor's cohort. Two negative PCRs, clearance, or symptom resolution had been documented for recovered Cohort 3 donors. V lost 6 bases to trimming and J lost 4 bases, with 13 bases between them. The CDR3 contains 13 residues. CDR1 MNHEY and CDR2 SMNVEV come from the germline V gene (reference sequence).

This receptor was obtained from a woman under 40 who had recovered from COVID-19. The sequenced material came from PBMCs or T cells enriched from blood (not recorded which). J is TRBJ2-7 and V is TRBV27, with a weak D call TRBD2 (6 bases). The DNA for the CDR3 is TGTGCCAGCAGCCCGGTCGGGGGTTACGAGCAGTACTTC. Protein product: CASSPVGGYEQYF.